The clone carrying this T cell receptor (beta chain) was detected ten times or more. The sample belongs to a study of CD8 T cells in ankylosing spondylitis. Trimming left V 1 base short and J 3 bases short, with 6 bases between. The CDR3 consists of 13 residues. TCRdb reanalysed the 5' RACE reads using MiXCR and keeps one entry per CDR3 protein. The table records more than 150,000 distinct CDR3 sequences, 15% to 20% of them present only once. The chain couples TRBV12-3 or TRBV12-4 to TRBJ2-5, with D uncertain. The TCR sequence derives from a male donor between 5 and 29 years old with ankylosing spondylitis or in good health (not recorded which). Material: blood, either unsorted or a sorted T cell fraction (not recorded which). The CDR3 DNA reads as TGTGCCAGCAGTTTAGGGTGGGAAGAGACCCAGTACTTC. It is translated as CASSLGWEETQYF.